These 13 T cell receptor beta chains were sequenced from one sample in a study of blood T cell repertoires in COVID-19. Using immunoSEQ multiplex PCR, the repertoire was profiled, and TCRdb retains in-frame clones only, with some absent. The sample carries about 180,000 clones, 82% recorded once. The sequenced material came from peripheral blood. These TCRs come from a woman of 80 years or more with active or convalescent COVID-19.

The chain uses TRBV6-5 and TRBJ1-1; 8 nucleotides line up with TRBD1. Germline CDR1 MNHEY, CDR2 SVGAGI. V shed 7 bases and J 8 bases; nucleotides not matched to a gene: 6. This CDR3 spans 12 amino acids. This chain's CDR3 is CASTKRDREAFF. The CDR3 DNA follows: TGTGCCAGCACCAAACGGGACAGGGAAGCTTTCTTT.

The chain combines TRBV5-4 with TRBJ2-7, with D possibly TRBD1 on 6 matching bases. CDR1 and CDR2 (germline): SGHNT, YYREEE (reference sequence). The CDR3 is made up of 14 amino acids. The V gene lost 3 bases and the J gene lost 5 bases, with 15 bases spanning the gap. CDR3 residues: CASSSIQGRHEQYF. The CDR3 bases are TGTGCCAGCAGCTCGATACAGGGTCGGCACGAGCAGTACTTC.

The chain has TRBV5-1 and TRBJ1-2; D call uncertain. The CDR3 has 15 amino acids. V shed 0 bases and J shed 7 bases, with 16 bases lying between them. The germline V gene encodes CDR1 SGHRS and CDR2 YFSETQ. DNA for the CDR3: TGCGCCAGCAGCTTGGGCCCCGGGAGGGAAGGTGGCTACACCTTC. It encodes CASSLGPGREGGYTF.

This clone turned up a few times. This chain uses TRBV19 with TRBJ1-4, with TRBD1 matching over 8 bases. There are 16 residues in the CDR3. J gave up 5 bases and V 5 bases, and 10 bases lay outside the gene matches. The germline gives CDR1 LNHDA, CDR2 SQIVND (reference sequence). This CDR3 is CASSDDRGASNEKLFF. CDR3 bases: TGTGCCAGTAGTGATGACAGGGGAGCCTCCAATGAAAAACTGTTTTTT. Together with reference TRBV19 and TRBJ1-4, the CDR3 gives the full variable domain: DGGITQSPKYLFRKEGQNVTLSCEQNLNHDAMYWYRQDPGQGLRLIYYSQIVNDFQKGDIAEGYSVSREKKESFPLTVTSAQKNPTAFYLCASSDDRGASNEKLFFGSGTQLSVL.

The chain uses TRBV7-6 and TRBJ2-1; 8 positions match TRBD1. V was pared by 4 bases and J by 6 bases, with 8 bases of the junction left unmatched. Germline-derived CDR1 and CDR2 are SGHVS and FNYEAQ. The CDR3 consists of 15 residues. CDR3 amino acids: CASSSRQGRSNEQFF. DNA for the CDR3: TGTGCCAGCAGCTCGAGACAGGGGCGCAGCAATGAGCAGTTCTTC.

The chain has TRBV4-1 and TRBJ1-1, with a weak D call TRBD1 (6 bases). Germline values: CDR1 MGHRA, CDR2 YSYEKL. The CDR3 length is 16 residues. With 0 bases removed from V and 1 base from J, the gap between germline ends came to 12 bases. The CDR3 region has the DNA TGCGCCAGCAGCCAAGATTCGGGACACCGGAACACTGAAGCTTTCTTT. Its translation: CASSQDSGHRNTEAFF.

The V gene is TRBV30, the J gene TRBJ1-3, with a tentative D call TRBD1 (5 bases). Per the germline V gene, CDR1 is GTSNPN and CDR2 is SVGIG (reference sequence). V was clipped by 0 bases and J by 4 bases, with 13 bases between them. This CDR3 is 15 amino acids long. The CDR3: CAWSVQAGLGNTIYF. Here the CDR3 DNA reads TGTGCCTGGAGTGTACAGGCAGGGTTGGGAAACACCATATATTTT.

This clone was recorded many times. The chain has TRBV19 and TRBJ2-2, with a tentative D call TRBD1 (7 bases). The CDR3 totals 15 residues. Trimming stripped 7 bases from V and 6 bases from J, with 18 bases between. Germline lookup yields CDR1 LNHDA and CDR2 SQIVND (reference sequence). The CDR3 sequence: CASTYRGGVSGELFF. CDR3 coding DNA: TGTGCCAGTACCTACAGGGGCGGGGTGTCCGGGGAGCTGTTTTTT.

As regards this clone: Other DNA sequences in the same sample also yield this CDR3. V usage is TRBV2 and J usage is TRBJ2-1; no clear D. V gave up 4 bases and J gave up 4 bases, with 5 bases separating them. This CDR3 has 12 amino acids. Germline lookup yields CDR1 SNHLY and CDR2 FYNNEI. The CDR3 sequence is CASSVQYNEQFF. As DNA, the CDR3 is TGTGCCAGCAGTGTCCAGTACAATGAGCAGTTCTTC.

The rearrangement joins TRBV19 to TRBJ1-5; possible D gene TRBD1, 5 bases. CDR1 and CDR2 from the germline V gene are LNHDA and SQIVND (reference sequence). The CDR3 extends over 13 amino acids. V lost 4 bases to trimming and J lost 12 bases, with 16 bases between them. This CDR3 is CASSTLDPGYQHF. The DNA of the CDR3 is TGTGCCAGTAGTACCCTGGATCCAGGGTACCAGCATTTT.

The CDR3: CASSQAGGTAEKLFF. For the CDR3, the DNA is TGTGCCAGCAGCCAGGCCGGAGGGACAGCGGAAAAACTGTTTTTT. The chain joins TRBV3-1 (or the pseudogene TRBV3-2) to TRBJ1-4; TRBD1 matches 7 bases. From germline, CDR1 is LGHDT and CDR2 YNNKEL (reference sequence). The CDR3 runs 15 residues. V shed 3 bases and J 8 bases; nucleotides not matched to a gene: 9.

This clone was recorded only once. The CDR3 sequence: CASSSGQGGDTQYF. The DNA of the CDR3 is TGTGCCAGCAGTTCGGGACAGGGGGGAGATACGCAGTATTTT. V gene TRBV6-5 combines with J gene TRBJ2-3; 11 bases fit TRBD1. This CDR3 has 14 amino acids. Trimming took 4 bases from V and 5 from J; bases not matched to a gene: 2. The germline V gene has CDR1 MNHEY and CDR2 SVGAGI.

The V call is TRBV4-1, the J call TRBJ2-1; the D gene is possibly TRBD1 (5 bases). The CDR3 has 17 residues. Trimming removed 0 bases at V and 3 bases at J, with 15 bases between. CDR1 is MGHRA, CDR2 YSYEKL, per germline. The CDR3 region has the DNA TGCGCCAGCAGCCAAGAAACGAGGCAGGGAAGCTACAATGAGCAGTTCTTC. This translates into CASSQETRQGSYNEQFF.